The next 24 T cell receptor beta chains were all read from a single sample in a study of early T cells in non-severe SARS-CoV-2 infection. TCRdb used MiXCR to reprocess the 5' RACE reads, holding one entry per CDR3 protein. The sample lists around 44,000 distinct CDR3 sequences; about 7.8% were seen once. The sample comprised whole blood. These receptors came from an adult who was a healthcare worker with PCR-confirmed SARS-CoV-2 infection or an uninfected control (not recorded which).

This clonotype has ten or more counts. This chain joins TRBV12-3 or TRBV12-4 and TRBJ1-5; TRBD1 might be the D (5 bases). V lost 0 bases, J lost 0 bases, and 15 bases lay in between. The CDR3 has 18 amino acids. The CDR3 reads CASSLAPGRLHSNQPQHF. CDR3 DNA sequence: TGTGCCAGCAGTTTAGCGCCGGGACGGTTACATAGCAATCAGCCCCAGCATTTT.

As concerns this clonotype: An end of the junction does not agree with germline; a read error may underlie this. J is TRBJ1-6 and V is TRBV5-6, with 9 bases fitting TRBD1. The CDR3 contains 17 residues. Germline values: CDR1 SGHDT, CDR2 YYEEEE. The CDR3 protein is CASSLGSGTGFNTPLHF. The CDR3, as DNA: TGTGCCAGCAGCTTGGGATCCGGGACAGGGTTTAATACACCCCTCCACTTT. Using reference TRBV5-6 and TRBJ1-6 for the parts outside the CDR3, the full variable domain is DAGVTQSPTHLIKTRGQQVTLRCSPKSGHDTVSWYQQALGQGPQFIFQYYEEEERQRGNFPDRFSGHQFPNYSSELNVNALLLGDSALYLCASSLGSGTGFNTPLHFGNGTRLTVT.

This clonotype was seen many times. The chain recombines TRBV25-1 with TRBJ2-4; D possibly corresponds to TRBD1 (5 bases). CDR1 MGHDK and CDR2 SYGVNS come from the germline V gene. Trimming removed 3 bases at V and 7 bases at J, with 10 bases between. CDR3 length: 13 amino acids. The CDR3 here is CASSDGNRNIQYF. The CDR3 DNA follows: TGTGCCAGCAGTGATGGGAACAGGAACATTCAGTACTTC.

This clonotype was seen only a few times. DNA of the CDR3: TGTGCCAGCAGTTTTTGGGGGGCTAATCAGCCCCAGCATTTT. Protein product: CASSFWGANQPQHF. The chain has TRBV28 and TRBJ1-5; weak D call: TRBD1 (6 bases). The CDR3 has 14 residues. Germline values: CDR1 MDHEN, CDR2 SYDVKM. Trimming took off 3 bases at V and 4 bases at J, with 10 bases between the two ends. Full variable domain (outside the CDR3, taken from reference TRBV28 and TRBJ1-5): DVKVTQSSRYLVKRTGEKVFLECVQDMDHENMFWYRQDPGLGLRLIYFSYDVKMKEKGDIPEGYSVSREKKERFSLILESASTNQTSMYLCASSFWGANQPQHFGDGTRLSIL.

This clonotype was recorded many times. The V gene is TRBV5-4, the J gene TRBJ1-5; D unclear. The V gene lost 0 bases and the J gene lost 0 bases, with 7 bases spanning the gap. This CDR3 has 15 amino acids. In germline, CDR1 is SGHNT, CDR2 YYREEE (reference sequence). The CDR3 reads CASSLDGDSNQPQHF. The CDR3 nucleotides are TGTGCCAGCAGCTTGGACGGGGATAGCAATCAGCCCCAGCATTTT. The variable domain in full, with the rest retrieved from reference TRBV5-4 and TRBJ1-5, is ETGVTQSPTHLIKTRGQQVTLRCSSQSGHNTVSWYQQALGQGPQFIFQYYREEENGRGNFPPRFSGLQFPNYSSELNVNALELDDSALYLCASSLDGDSNQPQHFGDGTRLSIL.

The sample holds many counts of this clonotype. The CDR3 nucleotides are TGTGCCTGGAGTGTACGGCCAGGAGGGGTGAACACTGAAGCTTTCTTT. Its translation is CAWSVRPGGVNTEAFF. V gene TRBV30 combines with J gene TRBJ1-1, with a tentative D call TRBD1 (5 bases). CDR3 size: 16 residues. V shed 0 bases and J shed 0 bases, with 14 bases lying between them. CDR1 and CDR2 from the germline V gene are GTSNPN and SVGIG (reference sequence).

This clonotype was recorded at least ten times. This chain joins TRBV5-1 and TRBJ2-2; 12 bases are a match to TRBD1. The germline CDR1 and CDR2 sequences are SGHRS and YFSETQ. V lost 5 bases to trimming and J lost 7 bases; unmatched junction nucleotides: 6. The CDR3 is 15 amino acids. The CDR3 protein is CASRAGTGGLGELFF. The CDR3 DNA reads TGCGCCAGCAGGGCCGGGACAGGGGGCCTCGGGGAGCTGTTTTTT.

This clonotype occurred many times. The chain recombines TRBV9 with TRBJ1-2; D gene ambiguous. The V end was cut by 0 bases, the J end by 4 bases, with 13 bases between. The CDR3 covers 15 residues. Germline V gene lookup returns CDR1 SGDLS and CDR2 YYNGEE. In DNA, the CDR3 is TGTGCCAGCAGCGTAGAATTCGCAGACTTCTATGGCTACACCTTC. Amino acids: CASSVEFADFYGYTF. Using reference TRBV9 and TRBJ1-2 for the parts outside the CDR3, the full variable domain is DSGVTQTPKHLITATGQRVTLRCSPRSGDLSVYWYQQSLDQGLQFLIQYYNGEERAKGNILERFSAQQFPDLHSELNLSSLELGDSALYFCASSVEFADFYGYTFGSGTRLTVV.

This clonotype was seen a few times. The rearrangement uses TRBV3-1 and TRBJ2-7; D tentatively fits TRBD1 or TRBD2 (6 bases each). CDR1 LGHDT and CDR2 YNNKEL come from the germline V gene (reference sequence). Trimming shortened V by 4 bases and J by 1 base, and 11 bases separated the two germline ends. The CDR3 is made up of 14 amino acids. The CDR3 DNA is TGTGCCAGCAGCCGGGGGGCAGATTCCTACGAGCAGTACTTC. Protein sequence: CASSRGADSYEQYF.

This clonotype has ten or more counts. The rearrangement links TRBV6-2 or TRBV6-3 to TRBJ1-2, with a possible D match to TRBD1 (5 bases). Germline V gene lookup returns CDR1 MNHEY and CDR2 SVGEGT. The CDR3 loop spans 13 amino acids. V was cut by 5 bases and J by 4 bases, with 11 bases left in between. CDR3 sequence reads: CASSRRETYGYTF. The CDR3 bases are TGTGCCAGCAGTCGCAGGGAAACCTATGGCTACACCTTC.

This clonotype was observed at least ten times. V usage is TRBV6-1 and J usage is TRBJ2-3, with D perhaps matching TRBD1 (6 bases). The CDR3 consists of 16 residues. Between the trimmed V and J ends, which lost 1 base and 2 bases, there was a span of 13 bases. Germline loops: CDR1 MNHNS, CDR2 SASEGT. This CDR3 reads CASSEVGHRLTDTQYF. CDR3 nucleotide sequence: TGTGCCAGCAGTGAAGTGGGACACCGACTCACAGATACGCAGTATTTT.

A word on this clonotype: A much larger clone differs from this one at a single base, so this may be a read error. The chain couples TRBV19 to TRBJ2-7; tentatively, D is TRBD1 (6 bases). Per the germline V gene, CDR1 is LNHDA and CDR2 is SQIVND (reference sequence). The CDR3 totals 15 residues. The CDR3 protein is CASSLNRDNSHEQYF. CDR3 coding DNA: TGTGCCAGTAGCCTGAACCGGGACAACTCCCACGAGCAGTACTTC.

This clonotype was observed at least ten times. V gene TRBV30 combines with J gene TRBJ2-5; 9 bases line up with TRBD1. Germline V gene lookup returns CDR1 GTSNPN and CDR2 SVGIG (reference sequence). The CDR3 consists of 15 residues. Trimming cost V 3 bases and J 0 bases; bases outside gene matches: 5. In nucleotides, the CDR3 is TGTGCCTGGAGGAAGGGACAGGGAAACCAAGAGACCCAGTACTTC. Translation gives CAWRKGQGNQETQYF. Drawing the rest from reference TRBV30 and TRBJ2-5, the complete variable domain is SQTIHQWPATLVQPVGSPLSLECTVEGTSNPNLYWYRQAAGRGLQLLFYSVGIGQISSEVPQNLSASRPQDRQFILSSKKLLLSDSGFYLCAWRKGQGNQETQYFGPGTRLLVL.

This clonotype appeared many times. The rearrangement uses TRBV28 and TRBJ1-5; no clear D gene. Germline-derived CDR1 and CDR2 are MDHEN and SYDVKM. Trimming took off 2 bases at V and 9 bases at J, with 8 bases between the two ends. This CDR3 is 12 amino acids long. CDR3 DNA: TGTGCCAGCAGTTTAGGGGTCGGGCCCCAGCATTTT. The encoded protein is CASSLGVGPQHF.

This clonotype was counted a few times. This CDR3 reads CASSFSGGGEQYF. The CDR3 coding sequence is TGTGCCAGCAGCTTCAGCGGGGGAGGAGAGCAGTACTTC. This chain links TRBV5-6 with TRBJ2-7, with TRBD2 identical over 8 bases. Trimming removed 2 bases from V and 7 bases from J; junction bases left unmatched: 5. The CDR3 is 13 amino acids. Per the germline V gene, CDR1 is SGHDT and CDR2 is YYEEEE.

The table lists this clonotype with many counts. The rearrangement links TRBV5-1 to TRBJ1-2; a weak D match, TRBD1 (6 bases). This CDR3 has 15 amino acids. V was clipped by 4 bases and J by 0 bases, with 13 bases between them. CDR1 SGHRS and CDR2 YFSETQ come from the germline V gene. The CDR3 reads CASSGGQTANYGYTF. The CDR3, as DNA: TGCGCCAGCAGCGGCGGACAGACGGCTAACTATGGCTACACCTTC.

The rearrangement uses TRBV12-3 or TRBV12-4 and TRBJ2-7; D gene ambiguous. Trimming cost V 8 bases and J 7 bases, with 15 bases left between them. CDR3 length: 12 amino acids. The DNA for the CDR3 is TGTGCCAGCGGGGTTCGGGTAGGGGAGCAGTACTTC. Its translation is CASGVRVGEQYF.

The genes are TRBV29-1 and TRBJ1-1; 9 nucleotides agree with TRBD1. Trimming at V came to 7 bases and at J to 1 base, leaving 4 bases not matched to a gene. The CDR3 runs 13 residues. Germline V gene data show CDR1 as SQVTM and CDR2 as ANQGSEA. The CDR3 nucleotides read TGCAGCGCCTGGGACAGGGCGAACACTGAAGCTTTCTTT. This translates into CSAWDRANTEAFF.

This clonotype was detected only a few times. The chain links TRBV29-1 to TRBJ2-5, with D uncertain. Per the germline V gene, CDR1 is SQVTM and CDR2 is ANQGSEA. The CDR3 is 12 residues long. V gave up 1 base and J gave up 2 bases, with 5 bases separating them. The CDR3: CSVEARQETQYF. The CDR3 nucleotides are TGCAGCGTTGAAGCTAGACAAGAGACCCAGTACTTC.

This clonotype was detected a few times. The chain has TRBV5-5 and TRBJ2-7; D unclear. The CDR3 is made up of 13 amino acids. Germline loops: CDR1 SGHKS, CDR2 YYEKEE (reference sequence). V was trimmed by 2 bases and J by 7 bases, leaving 13 bases between them. DNA for the CDR3: TGTGCCAGCAGCTTTTTTCTTTGGGTGGAGCAGTACTTC. This codes for CASSFFLWVEQYF.

This clonotype has a handful of counts. The rearrangement joins TRBV27 to TRBJ2-3; D is uncertain. The CDR3 loop spans 13 amino acids. Per germline, CDR1 MNHEY and CDR2 SMNVEV (reference sequence). Trimming took off 6 bases at V and 6 bases at J, with 13 bases between the two ends. For the CDR3, the DNA is TGTGCCAGCAGAAGAACCCGAGCCGATACGCAGTATTTT. Its translation is CASRRTRADTQYF.

At least ten counts were recorded for this clonotype. The chain has TRBV6-2 or TRBV6-3 and TRBJ2-1, with D maybe TRBD2 (6 bases). Trimming took off 6 bases at V and 8 bases at J, with 23 bases between the two ends. The germline gives CDR1 MNHEY, CDR2 SVGEGT. The CDR3 runs 16 residues. CDR3 nucleotides: TGTGCCAGCAGATACCTCGCGGGAAGGGTCGAGGATGAGCAGTTCTTC. The encoded protein is CASRYLAGRVEDEQFF.

There are many counts of this clonotype. The chain couples TRBV24-1 to TRBJ1-1; D remains unclear. Germline V CDR1 and CDR2: KGHDR, SFDVKD. The CDR3 is 13 amino acids. V shed 6 bases and J shed 1 base, with 8 bases lying between them. This chain's CDR3 is CATSRSANTEAFF. CDR3 nucleotide sequence: TGTGCCACCAGTCGTTCAGCGAACACTGAAGCTTTCTTT.

This clonotype was recorded a few times. The chain is built from TRBV6-2 or TRBV6-3 and TRBJ1-2; tentatively, D is TRBD1 (5 bases). Germline lookup yields CDR1 MNHEY and CDR2 SVGEGT. V lost 7 bases and J lost 5, with 14 bases in between. The CDR3 spans 13 residues. The CDR3 DNA follows: TGTGCCAGCACCCCCGGCAGGGATTATGGCTACACCTTC. The encoded protein is CASTPGRDYGYTF.